The 30 T cell receptor beta chains given below trace back to one sample, sequenced in a study of cytomegalovirus exposure and HLA in healthy donors. The PCR made use of 60 Vbeta and 13 Jbeta primers. Measured with immunoSEQ multiplex PCR; TCRdb has only the in-frame clones, and not every one. The data contain some 98,000 clones, roughly four fifths of them singletons. What was sequenced was PBMCs. These receptors originate from a human donor in good health.

This clone was picked up one time. Other DNA sequences of this sample code for an identical CDR3. The chain is built from TRBV2 and TRBJ1-1; D is possibly TRBD1 (6 bases). CDR1 and CDR2 (germline): SNHLY, FYNNEI. The CDR3 contains 15 residues. The V gene lost 6 bases and the J gene lost 9 bases, with 23 bases spanning the gap. The CDR3 DNA reads TGTGCCAGCAGCGAGACCAGGGGTTTGGGGCCGAAAGCTTTCTTT. It translates to CASSETRGLGPKAFF.

The rearrangement links TRBV29-1 to TRBJ2-2; possible D gene TRBD2, 6 bases. Germline V gene data show CDR1 as SQVTM and CDR2 as ANQGSEA. The CDR3 has 15 residues. Deletions cut 7 bases from V and 5 bases from J, with 20 bases between. Here the CDR3 DNA reads TGCAGCGCCATTCGGGGGACGGGGTTGACCGGGGAGCTGTTTTTT. Its translation: CSAIRGTGLTGELFF.

The chain employs TRBV29-1 and TRBJ1-2; tentative D call: TRBD1 (5 bases). V lost 7 bases, J lost 6 bases, and 12 bases lay in between. CDR3 length: 11 residues. The germline V gene encodes CDR1 SQVTM and CDR2 ANQGSEA. The CDR3 reads CSGLGGDGYTF. For the CDR3, the DNA is TGCAGCGGGCTAGGAGGGGATGGCTACACCTTC.

The chain has TRBV28 and TRBJ1-1; no definite D call. Per the germline V gene, CDR1 is MDHEN and CDR2 is SYDVKM. The ends were cut back, 6 bases at V and 11 bases at J, with 10 bases in the middle. CDR3 length equals 10 residues. This CDR3 is CASRQRQAFF. CDR3 DNA sequence: TGTGCCAGCAGACAACGCCAGGCTTTCTTT.

This chain's CDR3 is CASSQGQVVVNTEAFF. As DNA, the CDR3 is TGCGCCAGCAGCCAAGGACAGGTTGTAGTGAACACTGAAGCTTTCTTT. The chain has TRBV5-1 and TRBJ1-1; 7 nucleotides match TRBD1. V lost 4 bases to trimming and J lost 0 bases; unmatched junction nucleotides: 9. CDR1 is SGHRS and CDR2 is YFSETQ in the germline V gene. This CDR3 contains 16 residues.

The chain has TRBV15 and TRBJ1-1; no clear D. V shed 4 bases and J shed 8 bases, with 14 bases lying between them. The V gene's germline CDR1 is LNHNV and CDR2 YYDKDF (reference sequence). The CDR3 runs 13 residues. CDR3 coding DNA: TGTGCCACCAGCACGCGACGCGGGGTGGAAGCTTTCTTT. Its protein product is CATSTRRGVEAFF.

The genes are TRBV2 and TRBJ1-6, with 10 bases fitting TRBD1. Germline loops: CDR1 SNHLY, CDR2 FYNNEI. The CDR3 is made up of 13 amino acids. V shed 6 bases, J shed 9 bases, and the junction held 2 bases outside the gene matches. The DNA for the CDR3 is TGTGCCAGCAGAGGACAGGGGGTTTCACCCCTCCACTTT. Translated, it gives CASRGQGVSPLHF.

This clone was observed a handful of times. The chain links TRBV5-1 to TRBJ2-6; D might be TRBD2 (5 bases). The CDR3 totals 17 residues. The germline V gene encodes CDR1 SGHRS and CDR2 YFSETQ. V was cut by 1 base and J by 0 bases, with 11 bases left in between. The CDR3 region has the DNA TGCGCCAGCAGCTTGAGACGGGGAAGCTCTGGGGCCAACGTCCTGACTTTC. It specifies CASSLRRGSSGANVLTF.

This chain connects TRBV18 to TRBJ1-2; weak D call: TRBD1 (6 bases). CDR1 is KGHSH and CDR2 is LQKENI in the germline V gene. The CDR3 runs to 14 residues. V lost 3 bases to trimming and J lost 2 bases, with 10 bases between them. The CDR3, as DNA: TGTGCCAGCTCACCCAACAGGGCCAACTATGGCTACACCTTC. Amino acid sequence: CASSPNRANYGYTF.

This chain uses TRBV18 with TRBJ2-7; TRBD1 aligns across 9 bases. Germline assignment: CDR1 KGHSH and CDR2 LQKENI. The CDR3 covers 19 residues. V lost 5 bases, J lost 4 bases, and 21 bases stayed unmatched. The CDR3 nucleotides are TGTGCCAGCTCATCCAGCCTCTCTAACTCCGGGACAGGGATATACGAGCAGTACTTC. Amino acid sequence: CASSSSLSNSGTGIYEQYF.

The gene calls are TRBV19 and TRBJ2-1; possible D gene TRBD1, 6 bases. The germline V gene has CDR1 LNHDA and CDR2 SQIVND (reference sequence). The CDR3 is 15 residues long. V gave up 6 bases and J gave up 0 bases, with 12 bases separating them. The CDR3 reads CASRQGGISYNEQFF. For the CDR3, the DNA is TGTGCCAGTAGGCAAGGGGGTATCTCCTACAATGAGCAGTTCTTC.

In this sample, this clone turned up a few times. The gene calls are TRBV5-8 and TRBJ1-4; 10 positions match TRBD1. Germline V lookup: CDR1 SGHTS, CDR2 YDEGEE. Trimming at V came to 4 bases and at J to 8 bases, leaving 5 bases not matched to a gene. The CDR3 totals 14 residues. This CDR3 is CASSTRDRGEKLFF. For the CDR3, the DNA is TGTGCCAGCAGCACCCGGGACAGGGGCGAAAAACTGTTTTTT.

This chain uses TRBV10-3 with TRBJ2-2; 12 positions match TRBD1. This CDR3 contains 17 residues. The trim removed 2 bases at V and 3 bases at J, leaving 4 bases unmatched. Looked up from germline, CDR1 is ENHRY and CDR2 is SYGVKD. CDR3 amino acids: CAISEPGQGAYTGELFF. Written as DNA, the CDR3 is TGTGCCATCAGTGAGCCGGGACAGGGGGCCTACACCGGGGAGCTGTTTTTT.

V is TRBV29-1 and J is TRBJ2-3; TRBD1 agrees at 7 bases. The V segment lost 4 bases and the J segment 4 bases; nucleotides outside the gene matches: 11. This CDR3 contains 15 residues. From germline, CDR1 is SQVTM and CDR2 ANQGSEA. The CDR3 spells CSVGRGLWGSDTQYF. The CDR3 coding sequence is TGCAGCGTTGGCAGGGGGTTGTGGGGATCAGATACGCAGTATTTT.

This clone was seen more than once but under ten times. This chain connects TRBV25-1 to TRBJ1-1; a possible D gene is TRBD1 (6 bases). The V and J ends lost 0 bases and 1 base respectively, with 9 bases between them. The length of the CDR3 is 15 residues. Per the germline V gene, CDR1 is MGHDK and CDR2 is SYGVNS. CDR3 DNA: TGTGCCAGCAGTGAATACGGCAGGGGGAACACTGAAGCTTTCTTT. It specifies CASSEYGRGNTEAFF.

The chain uses TRBV9 and TRBJ2-5, with D hard to call. CDR3 size: 16 residues. V was shortened by 0 bases and J by 1 base, with 13 bases between the two germline ends. Looked up from germline, CDR1 is SGDLS and CDR2 is YYNGEE. The CDR3 sequence is CASSVGPRPLQETQYF. The CDR3 region has the DNA TGTGCCAGCAGCGTAGGACCCAGGCCTCTCCAAGAGACCCAGTACTTC. Complete variable domain (other parts from reference TRBV9 and TRBJ2-5): DSGVTQTPKHLITATGQRVTLRCSPRSGDLSVYWYQQSLDQGLQFLIQYYNGEERAKGNILERFSAQQFPDLHSELNLSSLELGDSALYFCASSVGPRPLQETQYFGPGTRLLVL.

This clone was picked up a small number of times. The V and J genes are TRBV25-1 and TRBJ1-1; 9 positions match TRBD1. V shed 8 bases and J 4 bases; nucleotides not matched to a gene: 5. The germline V gene encodes CDR1 MGHDK and CDR2 SYGVNS. This CDR3 contains 13 residues. CDR3 nucleotides: TGTGCCAGCGGAGGGACAGGGTTCACTGAAGCTTTCTTT. This translates into CASGGTGFTEAFF.

The rearrangement joins TRBV10-3 to TRBJ2-2, with TRBD1 matching 8 bases. There are 15 residues in the CDR3. With 0 bases clipped from V and 5 bases from J, the junction kept 2 bases outside the gene matches. The germline CDR1 and CDR2 sequences are ENHRY and SYGVKD. The CDR3 reads CAISESDRVTGELFF. The CDR3 DNA sequence: TGTGCCATCAGTGAGTCGGACAGGGTAACCGGGGAGCTGTTTTTT.

This chain joins TRBV9 and TRBJ2-7; tentative D call: TRBD1 (6 bases). CDR3 size: 14 residues. V was shortened by 4 bases and J by 6 bases, with 17 bases between the two germline ends. CDR1 SGDLS and CDR2 YYNGEE come from the germline V gene. CDR3 in DNA: TGTGCCAGCAGCATCCAGACAGGCCAGGGCGAGCAGTACTTC. Translating it yields CASSIQTGQGEQYF. The entire variable domain, with the rest obtained from reference TRBV9 and TRBJ2-7, is as follows: DSGVTQTPKHLITATGQRVTLRCSPRSGDLSVYWYQQSLDQGLQFLIQYYNGEERAKGNILERFSAQQFPDLHSELNLSSLELGDSALYFCASSIQTGQGEQYFGPGTRLTVT.

This chain uses TRBV6-6 with TRBJ1-1; D may be TRBD1 (5 bases). Germline lookup yields CDR1 MNHNY and CDR2 SVGAGI (reference sequence). This CDR3 contains 14 residues. Trimming cost V 5 bases and J 1 base, with 11 bases left between them. The CDR3 sequence is CASSRDSPNTEAFF. The DNA for the CDR3 is TGTGCCAGCAGTAGAGACAGCCCGAACACTGAAGCTTTCTTT.

The chain links TRBV5-1 to TRBJ1-3; a possible D gene is TRBD1 (5 bases). Germline lookup yields CDR1 SGHRS and CDR2 YFSETQ. The ends were cut back, 6 bases at V and 0 bases at J, with 10 bases in the middle. This CDR3 has 14 amino acids. Here the CDR3 reads CASTSGGSGNTIYF. In DNA, the CDR3 is TGCGCCAGCACCTCGGGGGGCTCTGGAAACACCATATATTTT. The full variable domain, rest sourced from reference TRBV5-1 and TRBJ1-3, is KAGVTQTPRYLIKTRGQQVTLSCSPISGHRSVSWYQQTPGQGLQFLFEYFSETQRNKGNFPGRFSGRQFSNSRSEMNVSTLELGDSALYLCASTSGGSGNTIYFGEGSWLTVV.

The V call is TRBV19, the J call TRBJ1-1; D might be TRBD1 (5 bases). The CDR3 extends over 14 amino acids. Germline assignment: CDR1 LNHDA and CDR2 SQIVND (reference sequence). Trimming stripped 4 bases from V and 4 bases from J, with 13 bases between. CDR3 coding DNA: TGTGCCAGTAGTACCTATGGGGGGGTCACTGAAGCTTTCTTT. Translated, it gives CASSTYGGVTEAFF.

V gene TRBV30 combines with J gene TRBJ2-1, with D possibly TRBD2 on 6 matching bases. This CDR3 contains 14 residues. The V end lost 5 bases, the J end lost 9 bases, and 20 bases lay between the germline ends. Germline loops: CDR1 GTSNPN, CDR2 SVGIG (reference sequence). CDR3 nucleotide sequence: TGTGCCTGGGCGGGACTGGCCAACTCGGGTGAGCAGTTCTTC. This encodes CAWAGLANSGEQFF.

The J gene is TRBJ1-1, the V gene TRBV6-5, with a tentative D call TRBD1 (5 bases). Trimming shortened V by 6 bases and J by 6 bases, and 17 bases separated the two germline ends. Germline V gene sequence: CDR1 MNHEY, CDR2 SVGAGI. The CDR3 has 14 amino acids. The CDR3 bases are TGTGCCAGCAGGAGACAGAATGATGGGGCTGAAGCTTTCTTT. It is translated as CASRRQNDGAEAFF.

This clone was found once. The rearrangement uses TRBV2 and TRBJ2-1; weak D call: TRBD2 (7 bases). Germline V gives CDR1 SNHLY, CDR2 FYNNEI. V lost 7 bases, J lost 3 bases, and 13 bases lay in between. The CDR3 length is 14 residues. CDR3 in amino acids: CASIGGEIYNEQFF. The CDR3 region has the DNA TGTGCCAGCATAGGGGGGGAAATCTACAATGAGCAGTTCTTC.

This clone was seen more than once but under ten times. This rearrangement joins TRBV20-1 to TRBJ2-5, with TRBD1 identical over 7 bases. CDR3 length: 11 residues. Germline CDR1 and CDR2: DFQATT and SNEGSKA (reference sequence). CDR3 nucleotides: TGCAGCGGACAGGTCAAAGAGACCCAGTACTTC. It is translated as CSGQVKETQYF.

The chain employs TRBV5-1 and TRBJ2-2, with 7 bases matching TRBD2. Germline V gene sequence: CDR1 SGHRS, CDR2 YFSETQ. This CDR3 has 16 amino acids. V lost 2 bases, J lost 2 bases, and 6 bases stayed unmatched. The CDR3 here is CASSFFLAGNTGELFF. Here the CDR3 DNA reads TGCGCCAGCAGCTTTTTCTTAGCGGGTAACACCGGGGAGCTGTTTTTT.

This chain links TRBV6-5 with TRBJ1-6, with a possible D match to TRBD1 (5 bases). The germline CDR1 and CDR2 sequences are MNHEY and SVGAGI. The ends were cut back, 4 bases at V and 6 bases at J, with 13 bases in the middle. This CDR3 contains 15 residues. The CDR3 DNA is TGTGCCAGCAGTTCGGCCGACAGTTCTAATTCACCCCTCCACTTT. Protein sequence: CASSSADSSNSPLHF.

This clone was seen a few times. The V call is TRBV6-1, the J call TRBJ1-5, with D perhaps TRBD1 (5 bases). V lost 5 bases and J lost 0, with 11 bases in between. This CDR3 is 15 amino acids long. Germline V gene lookup returns CDR1 MNHNS and CDR2 SASEGT. CDR3: CASSSGRYSNQPQHF. The CDR3 coding sequence is TGTGCCAGCAGTTCAGGGCGGTATAGCAATCAGCCCCAGCATTTT.

The chain carries TRBV5-4 and TRBJ1-3, with 8 bases fitting TRBD1. This CDR3 has 16 amino acids. Trimming took 0 bases from V and 0 from J; bases not matched to a gene: 2. From germline, CDR1 is SGHNT and CDR2 YYREEE (reference sequence). Here the CDR3 reads CASSLGTGSSGNTIYF. CDR3 nucleotides: TGTGCCAGCAGCTTGGGGACAGGGAGCTCTGGAAACACCATATATTTT.